This is a list of T cell receptor beta chains from one sample in a study of T cells in Graves' hyperthyroidism and ophthalmopathy. TCRdb re-derived calls from the multiplex PCR reads in MiXCR, one entry per CDR3 protein. The sample contains over 350,000 distinct CDR3 sequences, 11% to 15% of which appear only once. Sequencing was performed on blood. All receptors derive from a man aged 50 to 59 with Graves' ophthalmopathy. CDR3s leave out the opening cysteine and the closing phenylalanine or tryptophan.

V gene	CDR3 protein
TRBV28	AGGAGGGEQY
TRBV2	ASRDLISFNSPLH
TRBV2	ASSEMPRRVHGGELF
TRBV11-2	ASSSGQITEAF
TRBV15	ATSRQNRDRVSYEQY
TRBV20-1	SARVAGGLVRETQY
TRBV24-1	ATSDARGRIPKNQPQH
TRBV12-3/TRBV12-4	ASSYPSGSYNEQF
TRBV7-6	ASSLNRGSYEQY
TRBV5-1	ASSKTSGSSTDTQY
TRBV20-1	SASDPPGGAF
TRBV18	ASSLLPGLAGDEQY
TRBV6-2/TRBV6-3	ASSGTGTRSYEQY
TRBV4-1	APANGREVGNEQF
TRBV5-1	ASSLYGMFTGELF
TRBV28	ASSPWSGNSYEQY
TRBV15	ATISGRASNEQF
TRBV9	ASSVEGVSNYGYT
TRBV27	ASSHQGNEQF
TRBV28	ASNRPDRAEQY
TRBV20-1	SASGGGETQY
TRBV5-1	ASSLGRNSVETQY
TRBV12-3/TRBV12-4	ASSDQGAETKY
TRBV19	ASSLSWGDRGPDGYT
TRBV2	ASSELSRTAGNTIY
TRBV2	ASSESYNEQF
TRBV5-1	ASSYLRDAGGRIGTDTQY
TRBV7-2	ASSLANPRGDTQY
TRBV5-1	ASSQASSGRKMLEQF
TRBV12-3/TRBV12-4	ASSRDRFYTDTQY
TRBV30	AFPIRDRGFPSTGELF
TRBV27	ASSKGLAEWRELF
TRBV3-1	ASSHLGSPYGYT
TRBV7-9	ASTTGGRFNTGELF
TRBV6-2/TRBV6-3	ASSYSRGENGYT